The 31 T cell receptor beta chains in this list originate from one sample, sequenced in a study of T-cell memory formation after mild COVID-19. TCRdb recomputed calls from the 5' RACE reads with MiXCR, one row per CDR3 protein. The sample lists 110,000 to 150,000 distinct CDR3 sequences; approximately 25% were seen once. The specimen was PBMCs or a T cell subset sorted from them (not recorded which). All receptors come from an adult woman who had mild COVID-19 (a few samples of this study predate the infection). Cell type and time point are not known.

J is TRBJ1-1 and V is TRBV20-1; no clear D gene. V dropped 7 bases and J dropped 1 base, with 28 bases sitting between them. CDR3 size: 18 residues. Germline V gene data show CDR1 as DFQATT and CDR2 as SNEGSKA (reference sequence). CDR3 nucleotide sequence: TGCAGTGACACCGCCTCCCGGGCAGGTAGCGGGCAGAACACTGAAGCTTTCTTT. It yields the protein CSDTASRAGSGQNTEAFF.

This clonotype has only a few counts. The genes are TRBV12-3 or TRBV12-4 and TRBJ2-7; 11 bases fit TRBD2. V trimming: 3 bases; J trimming: 5 bases; junction bases outside the gene matches: 3. This CDR3 has 14 amino acids. The CDR3 nucleotides read TGTGCCAGCAGTTTCTCTAGCGGGAGGAACGAGCAGTACTTC. Translated, it gives CASSFSSGRNEQYF.

The rearrangement uses TRBV14 and TRBJ2-7; 9 bases align to TRBD1. This CDR3 contains 14 residues. The germline gives CDR1 SGHDN, CDR2 FVKESK. The V segment lost 1 base and the J segment 6 bases; nucleotides outside the gene matches: 4. DNA of the CDR3: TGTGCCAGCAGCCAAGTGGACAGGGGTTTCGAGCAGTACTTC. Protein product: CASSQVDRGFEQYF.

This clonotype was recorded a few times. This sequence joins TRBV6-2 or TRBV6-3 and TRBJ2-7; 7 bases line up with TRBD1. Germline CDR1 MNHEY, CDR2 SVGEGT. J gave up 3 bases and V 2 bases, and 7 bases lay outside the gene matches. This CDR3 region has 15 residues. The CDR3 nucleotides read TGTGCCAGCAGTTACCCCACACAGGGGTACTACGAGCAGTACTTC. Amino acids: CASSYPTQGYYEQYF.

This clonotype was counted a few times. The chain carries TRBV4-1 and TRBJ1-6; 7 bases fit TRBD1. CDR1 is MGHRA and CDR2 is YSYEKL in the germline V gene. This CDR3 comprises 15 residues. The ends lost 1 base at V and 10 bases at J; junction bases unmatched: 7. The CDR3 loop is CASSQGEGGRSPLHF. CDR3 bases: TGCGCCAGCAGCCAAGGGGAAGGGGGCCGGTCACCCCTCCACTTT.

In its sample, this clonotype was seen a few times. V and J are TRBV6-1 and TRBJ2-3; 9 nucleotides match TRBD2. This CDR3 has 15 residues. With V trimmed by 2 bases and J by 1 base, 1 base remained unmatched. Germline-derived CDR1 and CDR2 are MNHNS and SASEGT. CDR3 nucleotide sequence: TGTGCCAGCAGTGAAATAGCGGGGGGCACAGATACGCAGTATTTT. Translation: CASSEIAGGTDTQYF.

This clonotype has just a few counts. V is TRBV12-3 or TRBV12-4 and J is TRBJ2-7; 9 bases match TRBD2. There are 13 residues in the CDR3. The J segment lost 4 bases and the V segment lost 8 bases, leaving 6 bases of the junction unmatched. CDR3 in amino acids: CASRSGGNYEQYF. CDR3 bases: TGTGCCAGCCGAAGCGGGGGGAATTACGAGCAGTACTTC.

The genes are TRBV9 and TRBJ2-7; D gene unclear. Germline V gene data show CDR1 as SGDLS and CDR2 as YYNGEE. Between the trimmed V and J ends, which lost 0 bases and 1 base, there was a span of 8 bases. The length of the CDR3 is 14 residues. CDR3 nucleotides: TGTGCCAGCAGCGTAGCGTCCGGATCCTACGAGCAGTACTTC. This codes for CASSVASGSYEQYF.

This clonotype has a handful of counts. This chain joins TRBV4-3 and TRBJ2-1; D might be TRBD1 or TRBD2, each matching 6 bases. The CDR3 is 18 residues long. Trimming removed 0 bases from V and 4 bases from J, with 19 bases in between. Germline assignment: CDR1 LGHNA and CDR2 YSLEER. This chain's CDR3 is CASSQDWGLANVYNEQFF. In nucleotides, the CDR3 is TGCGCCAGCAGCCAAGATTGGGGGCTAGCGAATGTTTACAATGAGCAGTTCTTC.

This clonotype was found a few times. The chain is built from TRBV4-1 and TRBJ2-7; 7 positions agree with TRBD2. V lost 4 bases to trimming and J lost 3 bases; unmatched junction nucleotides: 6. CDR3 length: 14 amino acids. Germline V gives CDR1 MGHRA, CDR2 YSYEKL. The DNA for the CDR3 is TGCGCCAGCAGCCCGGGAGCGGGGAGCTACGAGCAGTACTTC. It codes for CASSPGAGSYEQYF.

The rearrangement joins TRBV27 to TRBJ2-7; D not certain. Trimming took 2 bases from V and 2 from J, leaving 13 bases between them. The CDR3 runs 15 residues. CDR1 is MNHEY, CDR2 SMNVEV, per germline (reference sequence). CDR3 coding DNA: TGTGCCAGCAGTTTAGTCGAAGGATCTACCTACGAGCAGTACTTC. Translated, it gives CASSLVEGSTYEQYF.

A few counts support this clonotype. The rearrangement uses TRBV29-1 and TRBJ1-4, with D unclear. Germline V gene data show CDR1 as SQVTM and CDR2 as ANQGSEA. V was shortened by 7 bases and J by 8 bases, with 17 bases between the two germline ends. CDR3 length equals 13 residues. The CDR3 nucleotides are TGCAGCGCCGAGAGGATCAGGTGCGAAAAACTGTTTTTT. Its translation is CSAERIRCEKLFF.

This clonotype occurred a few times. The chain is built from TRBV24-1 and TRBJ2-1; D is possibly TRBD1 (6 bases). Looked up from germline, CDR1 is KGHDR and CDR2 is SFDVKD. The V and J ends lost 8 bases and 4 bases respectively, with 11 bases between them. This CDR3 has 13 amino acids. The CDR3 coding sequence is TGTGCCACCAAGGCAGGGGAGTACAATGAGCAGTTCTTC. This gives the protein CATKAGEYNEQFF.

This chain connects TRBV20-1 to TRBJ2-7; a weak D match, TRBD2 (5 bases). V lost 3 bases, J lost 4 bases, and 10 bases lay in between. Germline loops: CDR1 DFQATT, CDR2 SNEGSKA (reference sequence). This CDR3 has 12 amino acids. In nucleotides, the CDR3 is TGCAGTGCTAGCGGGGTCGGGTACGAGCAGTACTTC. This encodes CSASGVGYEQYF.

In DNA, the CDR3 is TGTGCCAGCAGTCCGACATTCTACAACTATGGCTACACCTTC. It yields the protein CASSPTFYNYGYTF. The chain combines TRBV12-3 or TRBV12-4 with TRBJ1-2; no clear D gene. Deletions cut 5 bases from V and 2 bases from J, with 12 bases between. The CDR3 loop spans 14 amino acids.

This chain connects TRBV27 to TRBJ2-7, with 9 bases that match TRBD2. Unmatched junction bases numbered 7, after V lost 5 bases and J lost 2 bases. The CDR3 spans 15 residues. The V gene's germline CDR1 is MNHEY and CDR2 SMNVEV (reference sequence). As DNA, the CDR3 is TGTGCCAGCAGTCTCTCTAGCGGGGTAACCTACGAGCAGTACTTC. This translates into CASSLSSGVTYEQYF.

The gene calls are TRBV7-3 and TRBJ1-1; D is ambiguous. The CDR3 consists of 13 residues. Germline V gives CDR1 SGHTA, CDR2 FQGTGA. V lost 4 bases, J lost 4 bases, and 10 bases lay in between. DNA for the CDR3: TGTGCCAGCAGCTCCACTGTGGGCACTGAAGCTTTCTTT. Encoded protein: CASSSTVGTEAFF.

This chain uses TRBV11-2 with TRBJ2-2, with unresolved D. The CDR3 is 11 amino acids. Trimming pared 8 bases from V and 5 bases from J, leaving 6 bases between. Germline V gene sequence: CDR1 SGHAT, CDR2 FQNNGV. The CDR3, as DNA: TGTGCCAGCTACTGGACCGGGGAGCTGTTTTTT. Translating it yields CASYWTGELFF.

The rearrangement links TRBV5-5 to TRBJ1-5, with TRBD1 as a possible D gene (5 bases). V gave up 3 bases and J gave up 2 bases, with 12 bases separating them. This CDR3 region has 15 residues. Germline CDR1 is SGHKS and CDR2 is YYEKEE (reference sequence). The CDR3 region has the DNA TGTGCCAGCAGCTGGGGGAACCTTGGCAATCAGCCCCAGCATTTT. This translates into CASSWGNLGNQPQHF.

The J gene is TRBJ1-1, the V gene TRBV5-1; D is undetermined. CDR1 and CDR2 (germline): SGHRS, YFSETQ. Trimming shortened V by 4 bases and J by 3 bases, and 19 bases separated the two germline ends. CDR3 length: 16 amino acids. The CDR3: CASSELDGLRDTEAFF. Here the CDR3 DNA reads TGCGCCAGCAGCGAACTGGACGGGCTGAGGGACACTGAAGCTTTCTTT.

The V gene is TRBV4-1, the J gene TRBJ2-7; tentatively, D is TRBD1 (6 bases). Trimming removed 4 bases from V and 3 bases from J, with 10 bases in between. This CDR3 region has 13 residues. Germline-derived CDR1 and CDR2 are MGHRA and YSYEKL. The chain's CDR3 is CASSPEGDYEQYF. CDR3 nucleotide sequence: TGCGCCAGCAGCCCAGAGGGGGACTACGAGCAGTACTTC.

The chain links TRBV7-2 to TRBJ2-1; no clear D. Trimming pared 5 bases from V and 0 bases from J, leaving 14 bases between. This CDR3 contains 16 residues. Germline CDR1 and CDR2: SGHTA and FQGNSA. The CDR3 DNA sequence: TGTGCCAGCAGCCTAGATGAACAAAGCTCCTACAATGAGCAGTTCTTC. It is translated as CASSLDEQSSYNEQFF.

V is TRBV10-3 and J is TRBJ1-5, with D tentatively TRBD1 (5 bases). Looked up from germline, CDR1 is ENHRY and CDR2 is SYGVKD. V lost 4 bases and J 0 bases, leaving 10 bases between the germline ends. This CDR3 has 15 residues. In nucleotides, the CDR3 is TGTGCCATCAGTGGTCAGGGATATAGCAATCAGCCCCAGCATTTT. Protein: CAISGQGYSNQPQHF.

The V and J genes are TRBV19 and TRBJ1-1, with 7 bases lining up with TRBD1. The CDR3 spans 16 residues. J was trimmed by 0 bases and V by 4 bases; bases with no gene match: 8. The germline CDR1 and CDR2 sequences are LNHDA and SQIVND (reference sequence). The CDR3 sequence: CASSKPTGIMNTEAFF. In DNA, the CDR3 is TGTGCCAGTAGTAAACCGACAGGGATCATGAACACTGAAGCTTTCTTT.

The chain couples TRBV6-5 to TRBJ1-1; D is undetermined. Trimming shortened V by 9 bases and J by 3 bases, and 17 bases separated the two germline ends. CDR1 and CDR2 from the germline V gene are MNHEY and SVGAGI. The CDR3 sequence is 14 residues long. This CDR3 is CASMANRGDTEAFF. CDR3 nucleotides: TGTGCCAGTATGGCGAATCGTGGAGACACTGAAGCTTTCTTT.

The rearrangement joins TRBV12-3 or TRBV12-4 to TRBJ2-1, with 7 positions matching TRBD1. With V trimmed by 4 bases and J by 8 bases, 2 bases remained unmatched. CDR3 size: 12 residues. CDR3: CASSSQGDEQFF. As DNA, the CDR3 is TGTGCCAGCAGTTCCCAGGGGGATGAGCAGTTCTTC.

In this sample, this clonotype turned up a few times. The rearrangement links TRBV4-1 to TRBJ1-2; D gene unclear. In germline, CDR1 is MGHRA, CDR2 YSYEKL. The CDR3 has 15 residues. Trimming took off 3 bases at V and 2 bases at J, with 13 bases between the two ends. In DNA, the CDR3 is TGCGCCAGCAGCCAGGAAACCCGGGTCAACTATGGCTACACCTTC. Translated: CASSQETRVNYGYTF.

CDR3 in amino acids: CTSSHWEHSGETQYF. The CDR3 DNA reads TGCACCAGCAGCCACTGGGAGCACTCTGGGGAGACCCAGTACTTC. The V call is TRBV1, the J call TRBJ2-5; TRBD2 is the table's D call, not checked against the DNA. TRBV1 is deemed a pseudogene. The CDR3 is 15 amino acids.

The rearrangement links TRBV4-1 to TRBJ2-5; D gene uncertain. Trimming left V 2 bases short and J 5 bases short, with 9 bases between. This CDR3 has 13 amino acids. Germline V gene lookup returns CDR1 MGHRA and CDR2 YSYEKL. CDR3 amino acids: CASSQNLLETQYF. The CDR3, as DNA: TGCGCCAGCAGCCAAAATCTTTTGGAGACCCAGTACTTC.

CDR3 amino acids: CASSPGQGVSEKLFF. Written as DNA, the CDR3 is TGTGCCAGCAGCCCCGGACAGGGGGTGAGTGAAAAACTGTTTTTT. The chain combines TRBV5-4 with TRBJ1-4; 10 positions match TRBD1. Trimming cost V 4 bases and J 7 bases; bases outside gene matches: 7. The CDR3 loop spans 15 amino acids. The germline V gene encodes CDR1 SGHNT and CDR2 YYREEE (reference sequence).

To note about this clonotype: The junction departs from the called germline gene at one end, perhaps through a read error. This chain uses TRBV5-5 with TRBJ1-5, with D tentatively TRBD1 (5 bases). This CDR3 is 15 amino acids long. Germline V gene lookup returns CDR1 SGHKS and CDR2 YYEKEE (reference sequence). This CDR3 is CASSWGDSSGQHQHF. In DNA, the CDR3 is TGTGCCAGCAGCTGGGGGGACTCCTCGGGGCAGCACCAGCATTTT.